This T cell receptor beta chain comes out of a study of T cell repertoires in cytomegalovirus infection. As for the study in general: TCR beta signatures that were public indicated CMV infection and matching HLA type.

Germline CDR1 LNHDA, CDR2 SQIVND (reference sequence). The length of the CDR3 is 15 residues. Trimming cost V 6 bases and J 1 base, with 13 bases left between them. General study findings and limits: Totalled public TCR beta family frequency picked out people who carried CMV plus the relevant HLA.

MiXCR, run by TCRdb on the reads, gives a single entry per CDR3 protein. This sample yields 200,000 or so distinct CDR3 sequences, of which approximately 19% are seen a single time; less than 3.5% belongs to the top ten. About this clonotype: Its antigen is as yet unknown.

Sequencing was performed on PBMCs. This receptor was taken from a human donor in good health (CMV status not recorded). Some clones in this sample may be carry-over from other donors' samples. The chain is built from TRBV19 and TRBJ1-3; D unclear. The CDR3 DNA sequence: TGTGCCAGTAGCCTCGGGAGGACGTCTGGAAACACCATATATTTT. The encoded protein is CASSLGRTSGNTIYF.